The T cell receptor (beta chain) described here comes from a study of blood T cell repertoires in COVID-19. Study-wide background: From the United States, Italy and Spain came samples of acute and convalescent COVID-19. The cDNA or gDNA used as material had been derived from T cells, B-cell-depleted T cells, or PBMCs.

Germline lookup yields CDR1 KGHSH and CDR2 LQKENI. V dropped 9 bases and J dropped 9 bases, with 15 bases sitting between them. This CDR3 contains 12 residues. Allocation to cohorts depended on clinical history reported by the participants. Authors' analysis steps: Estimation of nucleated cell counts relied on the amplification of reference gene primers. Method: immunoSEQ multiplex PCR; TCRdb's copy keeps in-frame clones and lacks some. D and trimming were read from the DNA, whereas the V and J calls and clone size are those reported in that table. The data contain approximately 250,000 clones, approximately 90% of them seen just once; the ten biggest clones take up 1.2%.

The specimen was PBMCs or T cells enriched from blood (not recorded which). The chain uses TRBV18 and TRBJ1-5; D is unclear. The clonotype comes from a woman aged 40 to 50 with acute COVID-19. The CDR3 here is CASLTGSGPQHF. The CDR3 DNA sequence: TGTGCCAGTCTCACGGGGTCGGGGCCCCAGCATTTT. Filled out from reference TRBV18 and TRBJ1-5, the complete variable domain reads NAGVMQNPRHLVRRRGQEARLRCSPMKGHSHVYWYRQLPEEGLKFMVYLQKENIIDESGMPKERFSAEFPKEGPSILRIQQVVRGDSAAYFCASLTGSGPQHFGDGTRLSIL.